This is a list of T cell receptor beta chains from one sample in a study of CD8+ T cells in alopecia areata. Sequencing was performed with immunoSEQ multiplex PCR; in TCRdb, only in-frame clones are kept and a portion is missing. The sample consists of approximately 6,000 clones, 60% to 70% of them appearing once. Source: skin, taken at week 0. The receptors originated from a human donor with alopecia areata. CDR3s include the opening cysteine and the closing phenylalanine or tryptophan. A D gene is named only where the DNA matches it firmly. Size is stated for part of the rows, as once, few or many counts, or as a class when the clone is expanded.

.,TRBV7-3,TRBJ2-3,once,15,CASSPKRGHTDTQYF
TRBD1,TRBV7-8,TRBJ1-2,.,13,CASSLGGGEGYTF
.,TRBV19,TRBJ1-2,few,15,CASTPNRLSNYGYTF
.,TRBV19,TRBJ2-3,few,14,CATNSGYATDTQYF
TRBD1,TRBV11-2,TRBJ2-5,once,15,CASSPGTDRKETQYF
TRBD1,TRBV27,TRBJ2-7,.,14,CASSRGDRVYEQYF
TRBD1,TRBV10-3,TRBJ1-2,.,13,CAISVGQDYGYTF
TRBD2,TRBV5-8,TRBJ2-1,few,15,CASSPTWGGSNEQFF
.,TRBV4-1,TRBJ2-4,large,17,CASSQDLNQAAKNIQYF
.,TRBV4-3,TRBJ2-7,.,14,CASSQETGWWEQYF
.,TRBV13,TRBJ2-5,.,15,CASSLGLQTQETQYF
.,TRBV28,TRBJ1-1,.,12,CAVRVELAEAFF
TRBD2,TRBV7-9,TRBJ2-3,.,15,CASSLLAANTDTQYF
TRBD1,TRBV27,TRBJ2-3,.,15,CASSPSTGGTDTQYF
TRBD1,TRBV29-1,.,.,15,CSVGPPGGRGHEQYF
.,TRBV18,TRBJ2-3,.,15,CASSRDDRSTDTQYF
TRBD1,TRBV27,TRBJ1-1,.,15,CASSPTGAGNTEAFF
TRBD1,TRBV7-3,TRBJ2-4,.,18,CASSPIQPGQGSKNIQYF